Shown below are 25 T cell receptor beta chains from a single sample sequenced in a study of T cell responses to AZD1222 COVID-19 vaccine. Only in-frame clones appear in the TCRdb table, and some are missing; sequencing was by immunoSEQ multiplex PCR. The profile covers over 85,000 clones, with approximately 86% appearing a single time and 5% taken by the ten largest. Source: peripheral blood, taken on day 0 of AZD1222 vaccination. The receptors were sampled from an adult in good health.

This chain joins TRBV7-2 and TRBJ1-4; perhaps TRBD1 as D (5 bases). The CDR3 length is 18 residues. The V gene's germline CDR1 is SGHTA and CDR2 FQGNSA. V gave up 2 bases and J gave up 14 bases, with 30 bases separating them. The CDR3 loop reads CASSLPSDGRGQGLGLFF. The CDR3 bases are TGTGCCAGCAGCTTACCATCCGATGGGAGGGGTCAGGGTTTAGGGCTGTTTTTT.

The V gene is TRBV7-2, the J gene TRBJ2-2; TRBD2 agrees at 10 bases. In germline, CDR1 is SGHTA, CDR2 FQGNSA. The CDR3 sequence is 17 residues long. V was clipped by 5 bases and J by 0 bases; unmatched bases: 6. Here the CDR3 DNA reads TGTGCCAGCAGCCGCCCTAGCGGGGGAACGAACACCGGGGAGCTGTTTTTT. Its protein product is CASSRPSGGTNTGELFF.

The chain recombines TRBV2 with TRBJ2-3; 9 bases match TRBD1. V was clipped by 8 bases and J by 4 bases; unmatched bases: 4. The germline gives CDR1 SNHLY, CDR2 FYNNEI. The CDR3 has 13 amino acids. The CDR3 region has the DNA TGTGCCAGCGGACAGGGGTATTCAGATACGCAGTATTTT. Its translation: CASGQGYSDTQYF.

The chain recombines TRBV19 with TRBJ1-1, with D maybe TRBD1 (5 bases). V was trimmed by 8 bases and J by 3 bases, leaving 13 bases between them. Germline V gives CDR1 LNHDA, CDR2 SQIVND (reference sequence). The CDR3 has 13 amino acids. The CDR3 region has the DNA TGTGCCAGTTCCGCAGGGCATGACACTGAAGCTTTCTTT. The encoded protein is CASSAGHDTEAFF. The whole variable domain, remainder taken from reference TRBV19 and TRBJ1-1, is DGGITQSPKYLFRKEGQNVTLSCEQNLNHDAMYWYRQDPGQGLRLIYYSQIVNDFQKGDIAEGYSVSREKKESFPLTVTSAQKNPTAFYLCASSAGHDTEAFFGQGTRLTVV.

This clone has just a few counts. This sequence joins TRBV5-6 and TRBJ2-3, with TRBD1 identical over 10 bases. CDR3 length: 18 amino acids. Per germline, CDR1 SGHDT and CDR2 YYEEEE. The V and J ends lost 0 bases and 0 bases, in that order; junction bases with no gene match: 7. CDR3 sequence: CASSLAGQGKESTDTQYF. The CDR3 DNA reads TGTGCCAGCAGCTTGGCGGGACAGGGGAAGGAGAGCACAGATACGCAGTATTTT.

This chain links TRBV19 with TRBJ2-7, with 14 bases fitting TRBD2. CDR1 and CDR2 from the germline V gene are LNHDA and SQIVND (reference sequence). The CDR3 sequence is 18 residues long. Unmatched junction bases numbered 16, after V lost 5 bases and J lost 7 bases. This chain's CDR3 is CASSPDRVTSGRAGEQYF. The CDR3 region has the DNA TGTGCCAGTAGTCCCGACCGCGTGACTAGCGGGAGGGCTGGGGAGCAGTACTTC.

The chain is built from TRBV28 and TRBJ1-4; no clear D gene. Looked up from germline, CDR1 is MDHEN and CDR2 is SYDVKM. The ends were cut back, 1 base at V and 5 bases at J, with 8 bases in the middle. CDR3 size: 14 residues. CDR3 sequence reads: CASSLSGLNEKLFF. CDR3 in DNA: TGTGCCAGCAGTTTATCGGGGTTAAATGAAAAACTGTTTTTT.

The V call is TRBV7-2, the J call TRBJ1-4; D unresolved. V lost 1 base, J lost 8 bases, and 8 bases lay in between. The CDR3 totals 13 residues. Germline V gives CDR1 SGHTA, CDR2 FQGNSA. In DNA form, the CDR3 reads TGTGCCAGCAGCTTAGTGGCAGACGAAAAACTGTTTTTT. It yields the protein CASSLVADEKLFF. The full variable domain, in which reference TRBV7-2 and TRBJ1-4 provide the parts outside the CDR3, is GAGVSQSPSNKVTEKGKDVELRCDPISGHTALYWYRQSLGQGLEFLIYFQGNSAPDKSGLPSDRFSAERTGGSVSTLTIQRTQQEDSAVYLCASSLVADEKLFFGSGTQLSVL.

The chain joins TRBV7-9 to TRBJ1-2; a weak D match, TRBD1 (6 bases). The CDR3 runs to 15 residues. V lost 2 bases, J lost 1 base, and 11 bases lay in between. Germline V gene sequence: CDR1 SEHNR, CDR2 FQNEAQ (reference sequence). CDR3 DNA: TGTGCCAGCAGCTTATTAGGGGGTTTTAACTATGGCTACACCTTC. Translated, it gives CASSLLGGFNYGYTF.

The CDR3 DNA sequence: TGTGCCAGCAGCGCTTACCCCGGGACAGGGGGTTATGGCTACACCTTC. Amino acids: CASSAYPGTGGYGYTF. The V call is TRBV9, the J call TRBJ1-2; 11 positions match TRBD1. This CDR3 is 16 amino acids long. Germline-derived CDR1 and CDR2 are SGDLS and YYNGEE. Trimming at V came to 3 bases and at J to 5 bases, leaving 9 bases not matched to a gene.

This clone has a handful of counts. The chain employs TRBV11-2 and TRBJ1-1; 8 nucleotides match TRBD1. V gave up 1 base and J gave up 5 bases; unmatched junction bases: 3. CDR3 length: 14 residues. CDR1 and CDR2 from the germline V gene are SGHAT and FQNNGV. CDR3 nucleotides: TGTGCCAGCAGCTTAGTCAGGGGGCGAACTGAAGCTTTCTTT. This translates into CASSLVRGRTEAFF. The full variable domain, with the rest looked up from reference TRBV11-2 and TRBJ1-1, is EAGVAQSPRYKIIEKRQSVAFWCNPISGHATLYWYQQILGQGPKLLIQFQNNGVVDDSQLPKDRFSAERLKGVDSTLKIQPAKLEDSAVYLCASSLVRGRTEAFFGQGTRLTVV.

The chain combines TRBV7-3 with TRBJ2-7; 8 positions match TRBD1. The CDR3 is 13 residues long. The germline V gene has CDR1 SGHTA and CDR2 FQGTGA. V lost 6 bases to trimming and J lost 7 bases; unmatched junction nucleotides: 8. This CDR3 is CASSSGQGREQYF. CDR3 in DNA: TGTGCCAGCAGTTCAGGACAGGGAAGGGAGCAGTACTTC.

The chain is built from TRBV11-2 and TRBJ1-1; unclear D gene. Trimming shortened V by 7 bases and J by 4 bases, and 10 bases separated the two germline ends. The CDR3 contains 12 residues. The germline V gene has CDR1 SGHAT and CDR2 FQNNGV. The CDR3 sequence is CASTSTVTEAFF. CDR3 in DNA: TGTGCCAGCACCTCAACCGTCACTGAAGCTTTCTTT.

V and J are TRBV13 and TRBJ2-3, with D unclear. V was cut by 4 bases and J by 2 bases, with 7 bases left in between. The CDR3 totals 13 residues. CDR1 PRHDT and CDR2 FYEKMQ come from the germline V gene (reference sequence). The CDR3 sequence is CASSSRFTDTQYF. The CDR3 DNA reads as TGTGCCAGCAGCTCACGATTCACAGATACGCAGTATTTT. Full variable domain (outside the CDR3, taken from reference TRBV13 and TRBJ2-3): AAGVIQSPRHLIKEKRETATLKCYPIPRHDTVYWYQQGPGQDPQFLISFYEKMQSDKGSIPDRFSAQQFSDYHSELNMSSLELGDSALYFCASSSRFTDTQYFGPGTRLTVL.

Relative to its sample, this clone is large. This chain joins TRBV27 and TRBJ2-4, with TRBD1 matching over 8 bases. Trimming removed 6 bases from V and 2 bases from J; junction bases left unmatched: 9. Germline CDR1 and CDR2: MNHEY and SMNVEV (reference sequence). This CDR3 has 16 residues. This CDR3 is CASRRTGGSPKNIQYF. As DNA, the CDR3 is TGTGCCAGCAGACGCACAGGGGGAAGTCCCAAAAACATTCAGTACTTC.

The chain is built from TRBV4-1 and TRBJ2-7; D unclear. The CDR3 extends over 14 amino acids. The germline V and J ends were trimmed by 0 bases and 6 bases, with 12 bases remaining between them. From germline, CDR1 is MGHRA and CDR2 YSYEKL. The CDR3 DNA follows: TGCGCCAGCAGCCAAGATGTCCTCCCGGGCGAGCAGTACTTC. It codes for CASSQDVLPGEQYF.

The rearrangement uses TRBV14 and TRBJ1-6; D gene ambiguous. The CDR3 is made up of 14 amino acids. CDR1 SGHDN and CDR2 FVKESK come from the germline V gene. The V end lost 1 base, the J end lost 7 bases, and 8 bases lay between the germline ends. Here the CDR3 reads CASSQGTVNSPLHF. The CDR3 DNA is TGTGCCAGCAGCCAAGGAACAGTAAATTCACCCCTCCACTTT.

The CDR3 spells CASSLRTGVATEAFF. The CDR3 nucleotides read TGTGCCAGCAGTCTTAGGACAGGGGTCGCCACTGAAGCTTTCTTT. This chain links TRBV28 with TRBJ1-1; TRBD1 agrees at 9 bases. The germline V gene has CDR1 MDHEN and CDR2 SYDVKM. The CDR3 consists of 15 residues. The V and J ends lost 5 bases and 4 bases, in that order; junction bases with no gene match: 8.

The rearrangement links TRBV29-1 to TRBJ2-1; TRBD2 matches 8 bases. The V segment lost 6 bases and the J segment 9 bases; nucleotides outside the gene matches: 13. The CDR3 has 14 residues. The germline V gene has CDR1 SQVTM and CDR2 ANQGSEA. CDR3 amino acids: CSVLGGAGASEQFF. CDR3 coding DNA: TGCAGCGTCCTGGGGGGAGCGGGAGCCAGTGAGCAGTTCTTC.

The V gene is TRBV29-1, the J gene TRBJ2-1, with TRBD2 identical over 7 bases. Unmatched junction bases numbered 4, after V lost 1 base and J lost 4 bases. Germline V CDR1 and CDR2: SQVTM, ANQGSEA. CDR3 length: 14 amino acids. CDR3 in amino acids: CSVEVQRGYNEQFF. The CDR3 region has the DNA TGCAGCGTTGAAGTCCAGCGGGGTTACAATGAGCAGTTCTTC.

The rearrangement links TRBV7-8 to TRBJ2-7; possibly TRBD2 for D (6 bases). Germline V gene data show CDR1 as SGHVS and CDR2 as FQNEAQ. The CDR3 is 16 amino acids. The ends were cut back, 1 base at V and 0 bases at J, with 13 bases in the middle. The CDR3: CASSLEGGVSSYEQYF. DNA for the CDR3: TGTGCCAGCAGCTTAGAGGGCGGGGTGAGCTCCTACGAGCAGTACTTC. Full variable domain (missing parts from reference TRBV7-8 and TRBJ2-7): GAGVSQSPRYKVAKRGQDVALRCDPISGHVSLFWYQQALGQGPEFLTYFQNEAQLDKSGLPSDRFFAERPEGSVSTLKIQRTQQEDSAVYLCASSLEGGVSSYEQYFGPGTRLTVT.

The genes are TRBV3-1 (or the pseudogene TRBV3-2) and TRBJ1-3, with a tentative D call TRBD1 (5 bases). The CDR3 totals 16 residues. V gave up 0 bases and J gave up 3 bases, with 12 bases separating them. Looked up from germline, CDR1 is LGHDT and CDR2 is YNNKEL (reference sequence). CDR3 nucleotide sequence: TGTGCCAGCAGCCAAGATGGGCGGGGGTATGGAAACACCATATATTTT. It codes for CASSQDGRGYGNTIYF.

The V gene is TRBV6-5, the J gene TRBJ2-2; TRBD1 agrees at 11 bases. In germline, CDR1 is MNHEY, CDR2 SVGAGI. The J segment lost 0 bases and the V segment lost 6 bases, leaving 0 bases of the junction unmatched. The length of the CDR3 is 15 residues. CDR3 sequence: CASRGQGANTGELFF. The CDR3 DNA reads as TGTGCCAGCAGGGGACAGGGGGCGAACACCGGGGAGCTGTTTTTT.

The genes are TRBV2 and TRBJ1-1, with TRBD1 matching over 10 bases. V lost 8 bases, J lost 4 bases, and 13 bases stayed unmatched. The CDR3 is 16 amino acids. The germline gives CDR1 SNHLY, CDR2 FYNNEI. The CDR3 DNA reads as TGTGCCAGCTCCAGACAGGGGGCGCGTTATGGCACTGAAGCTTTCTTT. It is translated as CASSRQGARYGTEAFF.

The chain combines TRBV10-3 with TRBJ2-5, with D possibly being TRBD1 (6 bases). The CDR3 length is 13 residues. V dropped 1 base and J dropped 3 bases, with 6 bases sitting between them. The germline V gene has CDR1 ENHRY and CDR2 SYGVKD. CDR3 protein: CAISEYREETQYF. The CDR3 DNA reads TGTGCCATCAGTGAGTACAGGGAAGAGACCCAGTACTTC.